The 15 T cell receptor beta chains in this list originate from one sample, sequenced in a study of technical replicates of blood from a handful of donors. This table comes from immunoSEQ multiplex PCR, and its TCRdb copy is limited to in-frame clones, with some not included. The table lists tens of thousands of clones, more than 95% of them singletons, with roughly 0.15% in the top ten. Sequencing was carried out using T cells isolated from PBMCs. These receptors were obtained from a human donor in good health.

The chain carries TRBV5-8 and TRBJ2-3; 13 bases are a match to TRBD2. With V trimmed by 4 bases and J by 6 bases, 11 bases remained unmatched. This CDR3 is 17 amino acids long. Germline assignment: CDR1 SGHTS and CDR2 YDEGEE. CDR3 nucleotide sequence: TGTGCCAGCAGCCCCGGGACTAGCGGGACCTCTCGGGATACGCAGTATTTT. Its translation: CASSPGTSGTSRDTQYF.

This clone was detected only once. CDR3 sequence: CASSQDPWGPANEQFF. The DNA of the CDR3 is TGCGCCAGCAGCCAAGATCCGTGGGGCCCGGCCAATGAGCAGTTCTTC. The chain couples TRBV4-1 to TRBJ2-1, with a tentative D call TRBD1 (5 bases). There are 16 residues in the CDR3. V lost 0 bases and J lost 6, with 15 bases in between. Germline loops: CDR1 MGHRA, CDR2 YSYEKL.

The chain uses TRBV7-6 and TRBJ2-7; no definite D call. CDR1 is SGHVS and CDR2 is FNYEAQ in the germline V gene. The V and J ends lost 1 base and 7 bases respectively, with 11 bases between them. This CDR3 region has 13 residues. CDR3: CASSLGYTTEQYF. CDR3 sequence (DNA): TGTGCCAGCAGCTTAGGTTATACTACGGAGCAGTACTTC.

The chain couples TRBV5-1 to TRBJ2-7; 9 bases are shared with TRBD1. The CDR3 covers 14 residues. Trimming removed 0 bases from V and 5 bases from J; junction bases left unmatched: 3. Germline V CDR1 and CDR2: SGHRS, YFSETQ. This CDR3 reads CASSLDRGQNEQYF. The DNA for the CDR3 is TGCGCCAGCAGCTTGGACAGGGGGCAAAACGAGCAGTACTTC.

CDR3 nucleotide sequence: TGCAGCGTTGAAGATGGTAGGGGTCCTGAGCAGTTCTTC. Translation: CSVEDGRGPEQFF. V and J are TRBV29-1 and TRBJ2-1; D may be TRBD1 (5 bases). Germline V gives CDR1 SQVTM, CDR2 ANQGSEA. The CDR3 loop spans 13 amino acids. The V end lost 0 bases, the J end lost 9 bases, and 12 bases lay between the germline ends.

The chain employs TRBV19 and TRBJ2-4; a possible D gene is TRBD1 (5 bases). The V and J ends lost 0 bases and 9 bases respectively, with 12 bases between them. Germline values: CDR1 LNHDA, CDR2 SQIVND (reference sequence). The CDR3 is 14 amino acids. CDR3 in amino acids: CASSIETARSIQYF. As DNA, the CDR3 is TGTGCCAGTAGTATAGAGACAGCCCGAAGCATTCAGTACTTC.

The CDR3 loop reads CASSLGRGGYSSYEQYF. As DNA, the CDR3 is TGTGCCAGCAGCTTAGGGAGGGGGGGCTACAGCTCCTACGAGCAGTACTTC. This rearrangement joins TRBV7-6 to TRBJ2-7, with a weak D call TRBD2 (7 bases). V shed 1 base and J shed 0 bases, with 16 bases lying between them. There are 17 residues in the CDR3. Germline lookup yields CDR1 SGHVS and CDR2 FNYEAQ. Variable domain in full (rest from reference TRBV7-6 and TRBJ2-7): GAGVSQSPRYKVTKRGQDVALRCDPISGHVSLYWYRQALGQGPEFLTYFNYEAQQDKSGLPNDRFSAERPEGSISTLTIQRTEQRDSAMYRCASSLGRGGYSSYEQYFGPGTRLTVT.

The rearrangement links TRBV4-1 to TRBJ1-5, with 8 bases lining up with TRBD1. V was pared by 1 base and J by 4 bases, with 6 bases of the junction left unmatched. The CDR3 runs 16 residues. CDR1 is MGHRA, CDR2 YSYEKL, per germline. This chain's CDR3 is CASSQVRTGSNQPQHF. Here the CDR3 DNA reads TGCGCCAGCAGCCAAGTAAGGACAGGGTCAAATCAGCCCCAGCATTTT.

The CDR3 sequence is CASSLVLAGAADTQYF. CDR3 DNA: TGTGCCAGCAGCTTAGTCCTAGCGGGAGCAGCAGATACGCAGTATTTT. The chain joins TRBV7-2 to TRBJ2-3; 10 bases agree with TRBD2. Germline-derived CDR1 and CDR2 are SGHTA and FQGNSA. The CDR3 length is 16 residues. Losses at the gene ends were 1 base for V and 4 bases for J; bases not matched to a gene: 5.

J is TRBJ1-2 and V is TRBV30; D remains unclear. This CDR3 is built from 10 residues. With 5 bases removed from V and 7 bases from J, the gap between germline ends came to 8 bases. Germline loops: CDR1 GTSNPN, CDR2 SVGIG (reference sequence). The CDR3 region has the DNA TGTGCCTGGTTAGGAGGTGGCTACACCTTC. Translated, it gives CAWLGGGYTF.

V is TRBV6-4 and J is TRBJ2-3; 9 nucleotides match TRBD2. V lost 9 bases, J lost 2 bases, and 6 bases stayed unmatched. Germline V lookup: CDR1 MRHNA, CDR2 SNTAGT. CDR3 length: 14 residues. CDR3 residues: CARRAGGITDTQYF. CDR3 sequence (DNA): TGTGCCAGAAGAGCGGGAGGAATCACAGATACGCAGTATTTT.

This rearrangement joins TRBV30 to TRBJ2-5, with 9 bases matching TRBD2. Germline lookup yields CDR1 GTSNPN and CDR2 SVGIG (reference sequence). The junction had 10 bases not matched to a gene; V was cut back by 0 bases and J by 5 bases. This CDR3 region has 16 residues. CDR3 amino acids: CAWSVGGLATRETQYF. CDR3 DNA: TGTGCCTGGAGTGTCGGGGGACTAGCCACTCGCGAGACCCAGTACTTC.

V and J are TRBV5-1 and TRBJ2-1; D perhaps matches TRBD1 (6 bases). The V and J ends lost 1 base and 5 bases respectively, with 7 bases between them. Germline V gives CDR1 SGHRS, CDR2 YFSETQ. The CDR3 length is 13 residues. DNA of the CDR3: TGCGCCAGCAGCTTGTGGGACAACAATGAGCAGTTCTTC. As protein: CASSLWDNNEQFF.

The chain couples TRBV9 to TRBJ2-2; the D gene is possibly TRBD2 (6 bases). V lost 4 bases to trimming and J lost 1 base, with 17 bases between them. Germline CDR1 and CDR2: SGDLS and YYNGEE. This CDR3 contains 17 residues. CDR3 DNA: TGTGCCAGCAGCTCCCGGGTGAGGGACTGGAACACCGGGGAGCTGTTTTTT. This gives the protein CASSSRVRDWNTGELFF.

The chain employs TRBV21-1 and TRBJ2-2; the table's D call of TRBD2 was not tested on the DNA. TRBV21-1 is a pseudogene locus. The CDR3 extends over 14 amino acids. The CDR3 protein is CASMGSGRAGELFF. CDR3 DNA sequence: TGTGCCAGCATGGGTAGCGGGAGGGCCGGGGAGCTGTTTTTT.